This TCR beta chain was observed in a study of T cell responses to AZD1222 COVID-19 vaccine. General study results and limits: Baseline seropositivity occurred in only a handful of AZD1222 recipients. The donors showed a predominance of white British ancestry and of females, with possible underestimation of clonal diversity.

The CDR3 contains 14 residues. V shed 0 bases, J shed 5 bases, and the junction held 3 bases outside the gene matches. Germline V gives CDR1 SGHNT, CDR2 YYREEE (reference sequence). As to this clone: What it recognizes is unknown.

TCRdb keeps only in-frame clones here, not all; method: immunoSEQ multiplex PCR. The table records more than 140,000 clones, just over 90% of them present only once. The sequence came from an adult in good health. Here the sequenced sample was peripheral blood, taken on day 0 of MenACWY control vaccination. This chain joins TRBV5-4 and TRBJ2-5, with 8 bases matching TRBD1. The CDR3 sequence is CASSLAGGRETQYF. The CDR3, as DNA: TGTGCCAGCAGCTTGGCAGGGGGCCGCGAGACCCAGTACTTC.